One and the same sample provided the 21 T cell receptor beta chains below, sequenced in a study of T-cell memory formation after mild COVID-19. MiXCR, applied by TCRdb to the 5' RACE reads, yields one record per CDR3 protein. The sample includes some 290,000 distinct CDR3 sequences, roughly 17% of them seen just once. Specimen: PBMCs or a T cell subset sorted from them (not recorded which). These receptors were obtained from a young man who had mild COVID-19 (a few samples of this study predate the infection). Cell type and time point are not known.

The rearrangement joins TRBV12-3 or TRBV12-4 to TRBJ1-4, with 8 bases that match TRBD1. The CDR3 contains 16 residues. V lost 0 bases, J lost 10 bases, and 10 bases stayed unmatched. The CDR3 nucleotides read TGTGCCAGCAGTTTAGCGCTGGGCGGGACAGGTCGAAAACTGTTTTTT. Its translation: CASSLALGGTGRKLFF.

This clonotype was seen many times. The chain has TRBV4-2 and TRBJ1-5, with D unclear. With 4 bases removed from V and 7 bases from J, the gap between germline ends came to 11 bases. CDR1 is LGHNA, CDR2 YNFKEQ, per germline. The CDR3 consists of 13 residues. This CDR3 reads CASSPTGGQPQHF. CDR3 bases: TGTGCCAGCAGCCCCACGGGTGGCCAGCCCCAGCATTTT.

The chain joins TRBV12-3 or TRBV12-4 to TRBJ2-7; D call uncertain. CDR3 length: 14 amino acids. The V and J ends lost 4 bases and 0 bases respectively, with 10 bases between them. CDR3 sequence: CASSSGRSSYEQYF. The CDR3 DNA is TGTGCCAGCAGTTCGGGTCGGAGCTCCTACGAGCAGTACTTC.

The chain has TRBV4-3 and TRBJ1-6; D not resolved. V was trimmed by 1 base and J by 8 bases, leaving 21 bases between them. This CDR3 has 18 residues. Germline CDR1 is LGHNA and CDR2 is YSLEER. The CDR3 protein is CASSQVGSTINPYSPLHF. The CDR3 region has the DNA TGCGCCAGCAGCCAAGTGGGGTCCACCATTAATCCTTATTCACCCCTCCACTTT.

This clonotype was detected a few times. The rearrangement uses TRBV6-2 or TRBV6-3 and TRBJ2-3; 8 bases align to TRBD1. This CDR3 spans 16 amino acids. Per the germline V gene, CDR1 is MNHEY and CDR2 is SVGEGT. The V gene end was trimmed by 2 bases and the J gene end by 2 bases; junction bases not matched to a gene: 6. DNA of the CDR3: TGTGCCAGCAGTTACGGCGGACAGGGTCTCACAGATACGCAGTATTTT. It encodes CASSYGGQGLTDTQYF.

The chain links TRBV6-1 to TRBJ1-2; a weak D match, TRBD1 (6 bases). V was clipped by 4 bases and J by 2 bases, with 14 bases between them. Germline CDR1 is MNHNS and CDR2 is SASEGT. The CDR3 length is 15 residues. CDR3 sequence (DNA): TGTGCCAGCAGTGTTGGGGCCACAGGGAACTATGGCTACACCTTC. Translated: CASSVGATGNYGYTF.

The rearrangement joins TRBV12-3 or TRBV12-4 to TRBJ2-1, with D unresolved. The CDR3 is 12 amino acids. V was shortened by 7 bases and J by 6 bases, with 10 bases between the two germline ends. The CDR3 here is CASTLAGNEQFF. CDR3 sequence (DNA): TGTGCCAGCACCTTAGCCGGCAATGAGCAGTTCTTC.

CDR3 sequence (DNA): TGTGCCAGCAGCGTAGTCCTGGGGGAGACCCAGTACTTC. Its protein product is CASSVVLGETQYF. The chain carries TRBV9 and TRBJ2-5; D call uncertain. This CDR3 has 13 amino acids. Germline CDR1 reads SGDLS; CDR2 reads YYNGEE. Trimming shortened V by 0 bases and J by 5 bases, and 8 bases separated the two germline ends.

This clonotype came up a few times. J is TRBJ2-5 and V is TRBV9; 8 bases are a match to TRBD1. The CDR3 spans 14 residues. Germline V gives CDR1 SGDLS, CDR2 YYNGEE. V lost 3 bases, J lost 3 bases, and 4 bases stayed unmatched. The CDR3 DNA sequence: TGTGCCAGCAGCGGGAACAGGGGGGAAGAGACCCAGTACTTC. Its translation: CASSGNRGEETQYF.

This clonotype was observed many times. The V call is TRBV6-2 or TRBV6-3, the J call TRBJ2-7; 9 bases fit TRBD1. The CDR3 has 17 residues. Germline V gives CDR1 MNHEY, CDR2 SVGEGT. The ends lost 5 bases at V and 3 bases at J; junction bases unmatched: 14. The CDR3 sequence is CASSLKQGAHLYYEQYV. Written as DNA, the CDR3 is TGTGCCAGCAGTCTGAAACAGGGGGCTCACCTCTACTACGAGCAGTACGTC.

This clonotype came up a few times. The J gene is TRBJ2-1, the V gene TRBV7-3; 14 positions match TRBD2. Per germline, CDR1 SGHTA and CDR2 FQGTGA. Trimming at V came to 3 bases and at J to 12 bases, leaving 4 bases not matched to a gene. The CDR3 is 14 amino acids. The CDR3 region has the DNA TGTGCCAGCAGCTTCAGACTAGCGGGGGGGCGGCAGTTCTTC. Amino acids: CASSFRLAGGRQFF.

The chain has TRBV20-1 and TRBJ1-3; D gene ambiguous. V gave up 2 bases and J gave up 0 bases, with 11 bases separating them. The CDR3 has 15 residues. Germline V gene sequence: CDR1 DFQATT, CDR2 SNEGSKA (reference sequence). The CDR3 spells CSARRDPNSGNTIYF. The CDR3 bases are TGCAGTGCTAGAAGGGATCCGAACTCTGGAAACACCATATATTTT.

V and J are TRBV4-3 and TRBJ2-7; TRBD1 matches 9 bases. The trim removed 5 bases at V and 2 bases at J, leaving 4 bases unmatched. The germline CDR1 and CDR2 sequences are LGHNA and YSLEER. The CDR3 length is 14 residues. The CDR3, as DNA: TGCGCCAGCAGCGACCGGGACAGGGCCTACGAGCAGTACTTC. Amino acid sequence: CASSDRDRAYEQYF.

CDR3 nucleotide sequence: TGTGCCAGCAGCGTAGAGGGCCCAGATACGCAGTATTTT. Its translation: CASSVEGPDTQYF. V and J are TRBV9 and TRBJ2-3, with unresolved D. Germline V lookup: CDR1 SGDLS, CDR2 YYNGEE. The CDR3 length is 13 residues. The V gene lost 0 bases and the J gene lost 4 bases, with 6 bases spanning the gap.

The rearrangement joins TRBV12-3 or TRBV12-4 to TRBJ2-3; unclear D gene. The V gene lost 7 bases and the J gene lost 2 bases, with 10 bases spanning the gap. This CDR3 has 13 residues. The DNA for the CDR3 is TGTGCCAGCACCAGGAGTACCACAGATACGCAGTATTTT. This sequence encodes CASTRSTTDTQYF.

This clonotype was seen a handful of times. This CDR3 is CASSYSGNSNQPQHF. In DNA form, the CDR3 reads TGTGCCAGCAGTTACTCGGGAAATAGCAATCAGCCCCAGCATTTT. The gene calls are TRBV6-5 and TRBJ1-5; D is unresolved. The V gene's germline CDR1 is MNHEY and CDR2 SVGAGI. The ends were cut back, 0 bases at V and 0 bases at J, with 6 bases in the middle. This CDR3 has 15 residues.

This clonotype was recorded at least ten times. The V and J genes are TRBV2 and TRBJ1-1, with TRBD1 matching 10 bases. CDR1 and CDR2 from the germline V gene are SNHLY and FYNNEI. This CDR3 contains 12 residues. V was clipped by 11 bases and J by 5 bases; unmatched bases: 5. CDR3 region: CAGRTGGTEAFF. In DNA, the CDR3 is TGTGCCGGACGGACAGGGGGGACTGAAGCTTTCTTT.

V is TRBV7-9 and J is TRBJ2-3, with D possibly matching TRBD2 (6 bases). Trimming removed 5 bases at V and 2 bases at J, with 14 bases between. Germline V lookup: CDR1 SEHNR, CDR2 FQNEAQ (reference sequence). The CDR3 has 15 amino acids. CDR3 amino acids: CASSLGGDITDTQYF. CDR3 coding DNA: TGTGCCAGCAGCCTAGGCGGGGATATCACAGATACGCAGTATTTT.

The V call is TRBV20-1, the J call TRBJ1-1, with TRBD1 matching over 7 bases. The V segment lost 6 bases and the J segment 1 base; nucleotides outside the gene matches: 5. The CDR3 is made up of 13 amino acids. CDR1 DFQATT and CDR2 SNEGSKA come from the germline V gene (reference sequence). CDR3 sequence: CSAGGDRNTEAFF. Here the CDR3 DNA reads TGCAGTGCGGGGGGGGACAGGAACACTGAAGCTTTCTTT.

This clonotype has a count of ten or more. The V gene is TRBV6-1, the J gene TRBJ1-1; no clear D. CDR1 and CDR2 (germline): MNHNS, SASEGT. V lost 8 bases to trimming and J lost 0 bases, with 10 bases between them. The CDR3 runs to 13 residues. The CDR3 bases are TGTGCCAGCTCCTCTAGATTGAACACTGAAGCTTTCTTT. Residues: CASSSRLNTEAFF.

This clonotype showed up just a few times. Here the CDR3 reads CASSASPGHAEAFF. CDR3 sequence (DNA): TGTGCCAGCAGTGCCTCGCCGGGCCACGCTGAAGCTTTCTTT. This chain uses TRBV25-1 with TRBJ1-1; D uncertain. The CDR3 spans 14 residues. CDR1 and CDR2 (germline): MGHDK, SYGVNS. V lost 4 bases and J lost 6, with 15 bases in between.